Listed below are T cell receptor beta chains from one sample, sequenced in a study of technical replicates of blood from a handful of donors. Method: immunoSEQ multiplex PCR; TCRdb's copy keeps in-frame clones and lacks some. Among 70,000 to 90,000 clones listed, around 94% were seen once. Sequencing was done on a sample of T cells isolated from PBMCs. The receptor set was obtained from a human donor in good health. The CDR3 runs from the conserved cysteine through the conserved F or W. D genes are given only for firm matches. Rows may omit the clone size; those that give it use once, few, many or a size class.

V	J	D	size	DNA	CDR3
TRBV5-6	TRBJ1-6	TRBD1	-	TGTGCCAGCAGCTTCGGTACCGGGACAGGCAATTCACCCCTCCACTTT	CASSFGTGTGNSPLHF
TRBV30	TRBJ1-4	TRBD1	once	TGTGCCTGGAGTGGGGAAACCGGGACAGGGCATGAAAAACTGTTTTTT	CAWSGETGTGHEKLFF
TRBV11-3	TRBJ2-1	-	-	TGTGCCAGGAGAAACGGGAGAAACTACAATGAGCAGTTCTTC	CARRNGRNYNEQFF
TRBV19	TRBJ2-5	-	-	TGTGCCAGTAGTATAGTCACCCCGGAGGGAGAGACCCAGTACTTC	CASSIVTPEGETQYF
TRBV5-4	TRBJ2-3	-	-	TGTGCCTCCTTTTCGGGGATAGGTGGTACAGATACGCAGTATTTT	CASFSGIGGTDTQYF
TRBV28	TRBJ1-5	-	-	TGTGCCAGCAGGTTAAGGACGGGAGGGTTTCAGCCCCAGCATTTT	CASRLRTGGFQPQHF
TRBV19	TRBJ1-3	-	-	TGTGCCAGTAGCCTGGACAGCTCTGGAAACACCATATATTTT	CASSLDSSGNTIYF
TRBV2	TRBJ2-7	TRBD2	once	TGTGCCAGCAGAGTTTCGACTAGCGCTGCCTACGAGCAGTACTTC	CASRVSTSAAYEQYF
TRBV5-4	TRBJ1-1	-	-	TGTGCCAGCAGCCGGACGGGGGAGAAGGACACTGAAGCTTTCTTT	CASSRTGEKDTEAFF
TRBV6-6	TRBJ2-7	TRBD1	-	TGTGCCAGCAGTAGTACCGGGACAGCTTACTACGAGCAGTACTTC	CASSSTGTAYYEQYF
TRBV11-2	TRBJ1-1	TRBD1	-	TGTGCCAGCAGCTTAGATTGGGACAGGCTGACTGAAGCTTTCTTT	CASSLDWDRLTEAFF
TRBV7-2	TRBJ2-2	-	-	TGTGCCAGCAGCCTAGCGTACGGGGAGCTGTTTTTT	CASSLAYGELFF
TRBV19	TRBJ1-4	TRBD1	-	TGTGCCAGTCTGCCGGGACAGTGGGCAACTAATGAAAAACTGTTTTTT	CASLPGQWATNEKLFF
TRBV4-2	TRBJ2-7	-	-	TGTGCCAGCAGCCAACAGTTTGTAGCCTCCTACGAGCAGTACTTC	CASSQQFVASYEQYF
TRBV27	TRBJ1-5	-	-	TGTGCCAGCAGTTATCTCGATCAGCCCCAGCATTTT	CASSYLDQPQHF
TRBV6-1	TRBJ1-1	-	-	TGTGCCAGCAGTGAATCGAACTACATGAACACTGAAGCTTTCTTT	CASSESNYMNTEAFF
TRBV7-9	TRBJ2-7	-	-	TGTGCCAGCAGCTCCACCGAGAGGGAGGTCTACGAGCAGTACTTC	CASSSTEREVYEQYF
TRBV28	TRBJ1-1	-	-	TGTGCCAGCAGTTTAGACCACGGGGTCACTGAAGCTTTCTTT	CASSLDHGVTEAFF
TRBV19	TRBJ1-5	TRBD1	-	TGTGCCAGTAGCACACAGGGGGGTCAGCCCCAGCATTTT	CASSTQGGQPQHF
TRBV9	TRBJ2-1	TRBD1	once	TGTGCCAGCAGCGTAGCTAGGGACAGCCCTTACAATGAGCAGTTCTTC	CASSVARDSPYNEQFF
TRBV5-4	TRBJ1-4	-	-	TGTGCCAGCAGCTTGAGGGACAACGTAAATGAAAAACTGTTTTTT	CASSLRDNVNEKLFF
TRBV28	TRBJ2-5	-	-	TGTGCCAGCAGTACTAGACAGGTCGGGCAAGAGACCCAGTACTTC	CASSTRQVGQETQYF
TRBV9	TRBJ2-5	TRBD2	-	TGTGCCAGCAGCGTAGGTATCGGACTAGCGGGAGTGGAGACCCAGTACTTC	CASSVGIGLAGVETQYF
TRBV19	TRBJ2-2	-	-	TGTGCCAGTAGTTACAGCCAGGGAGGCACCGGGGAGCTGTTTTTT	CASSYSQGGTGELFF
TRBV9	TRBJ2-7	-	-	TGTGCCAGCAGCGCCGGGAGCGAGCAGTACTTC	CASSAGSEQYF
TRBV27	TRBJ1-1	-	-	TGTGCCAGCAGTTGGCAGGCGCTTGCCACTGAAGCTTTCTTT	CASSWQALATEAFF
TRBV7-8	TRBJ1-1	-	-	TGTGCCAGCAGCTTAGTGGCCTGGAGAGATACTGAAGCTTTCTTT	CASSLVAWRDTEAFF
TRBV7-3	TRBJ1-3	-	-	TGTGCCAGCAGCTTATTAGGTGGCGCAGGGGAACAAGGCGGAAACACCATATATTTT	CASSLLGGAGEQGGNTIYF
TRBV6-6	TRBJ1-1	-	-	TGTGCCAGCAGCCAATGGGCCTCAGGGGACGCCGGAGCTTTCTTT	CASSQWASGDAGAFF
TRBV6-6	TRBJ2-5	-	-	TGTGCCAGCACTCTAAGGGGGGGAGGGCCAGGTGAGACCCAGTACTTC	CASTLRGGGPGETQYF
TRBV5-6	TRBJ2-1	-	-	TGTGCCAGCGACTTTTACAGGGACCACAATGAGCAGTTCTTC	CASDFYRDHNEQFF
TRBV4-2	TRBJ1-1	-	few	TGTGCCAGCAGTTACATGAACACTGAAGCTTTCTTT	CASSYMNTEAFF
TRBV5-1	TRBJ1-2	-	-	TGCGCCAGCAGCTTGGGGTATGTGGGAGGCTATGGCTACACCTTC	CASSLGYVGGYGYTF
TRBV19	TRBJ2-5	TRBD2	-	TGTGCCAGTAGTATAGATCCCCAGCGGGAGAGGGGGACCCAGTACTTC	CASSIDPQRERGTQYF
TRBV25-1	TRBJ1-1	-	-	TGTGCCAGCAGTGAATGGAGTTTGTACGGAGGCACTGAAGCTTTCTTT	CASSEWSLYGGTEAFF
TRBV4-1	TRBJ1-1	-	few	TGCGCCAGCAGCCTCAGGGGTGTCACTGAAGCTTTCTTT	CASSLRGVTEAFF
TRBV27	TRBJ2-4	-	-	TGTGCCAGCAGTTTATCCCCGGGGGTAGCCAAAAACATTCAGTACTTC	CASSLSPGVAKNIQYF
TRBV27	TRBJ2-3	-	-	TGTGCCAGCAGTTTGTGGGAGCCAGATACGCAGTATTTT	CASSLWEPDTQYF
TRBV6-6	TRBJ1-4	TRBD1	-	TGTGCCAGCAGGCCCTCCGGGACAGGCTCTGAAAAACTGTTTTTT	CASRPSGTGSEKLFF
TRBV18	TRBJ1-5	TRBD1	-	TGTGCCAGCTCACTTCGATACTCAGGACAGGGAGGAAGCAATCAGCCCCAGCATTTT	CASSLRYSGQGGSNQPQHF
TRBV6-5	TRBJ2-7	-	-	TGTGCCAGCAGTTACCGGAGTGGTGGAGGCTACGAGCAGTACTTC	CASSYRSGGGYEQYF
TRBV7-8	TRBJ2-3	TRBD2	-	TGTGCCAGCAGCATTTCTAGCGGATGGGCAGATACGCAGTATTTT	CASSISSGWADTQYF
TRBV28	TRBJ1-5	-	-	TGTGCCAGCACTACTGATCGGGGGTTCGGTCAGCCCCAGCATTTT	CASTTDRGFGQPQHF
TRBV6-5	TRBJ2-5	TRBD2	-	TGTGTCACCAGCGTCACCCCCGGGGGGGAGACCCAGTACTTC	CVTSVTPGGETQYF
TRBV6-5	TRBJ2-3	TRBD1	-	TGTGCCAGCAGCCCGAGGACAGGGTGGACAGATACGCAGTATTTT	CASSPRTGWTDTQYF
TRBV5-6	TRBJ1-5	-	-	TGTGCCAGCAGCTTGTGGGTGATCGGGGATCAGCCCCAGCATTTT	CASSLWVIGDQPQHF
TRBV27	TRBJ2-1	TRBD2	-	TGTGCCAGGGAGCGGGAGGAGGCTTGGAATGAGCAGTTCTTC	CAREREEAWNEQFF
TRBV7-3	TRBJ2-3	-	-	TGTGCCAGCAGCCCACGGGAGTTGTCAGATACGCAGTATTTT	CASSPRELSDTQYF
TRBV5-6	TRBJ2-5	TRBD2	-	TGTGCCAGCAGCTTGGATCTAGCGGGAGTGGGAGAGACCCAGTACTTC	CASSLDLAGVGETQYF
TRBV7-3	TRBJ2-1	-	-	TGTGCCAGCAGCCCAATAATCACTTCGGAGAGCTCCTACAATGAGCAGTTCTTC	CASSPIITSESSYNEQFF
TRBV6-6	TRBJ2-5	-	-	TGTGCCAGCAGTTACGGGCTAGGGGTAGAGACCCAGTACTTC	CASSYGLGVETQYF
TRBV4-1	TRBJ2-3	TRBD2	-	TGCGCCAGCAGCCAACCATATAGCGGGAGCTGGGATACGCAGTATTTT	CASSQPYSGSWDTQYF